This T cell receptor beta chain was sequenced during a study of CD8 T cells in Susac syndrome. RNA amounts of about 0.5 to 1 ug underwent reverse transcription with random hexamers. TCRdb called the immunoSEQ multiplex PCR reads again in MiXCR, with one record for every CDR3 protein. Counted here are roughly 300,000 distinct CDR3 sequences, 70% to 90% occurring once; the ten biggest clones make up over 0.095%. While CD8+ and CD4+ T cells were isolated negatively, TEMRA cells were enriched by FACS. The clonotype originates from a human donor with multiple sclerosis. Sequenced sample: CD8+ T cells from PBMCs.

The CDR3 loop reads CASSQGLSSSYEQYF. The CDR3 DNA reads TGCGCCAGCAGCCAAGGTCTATCTAGCTCCTACGAGCAGTACTTC. The chain is built from TRBV4-1 and TRBJ2-7, with D unresolved. Germline CDR1 and CDR2: MGHRA and YSYEKL. V was clipped by 1 base and J by 0 bases, with 10 bases between them. This CDR3 has 15 amino acids.